These 15 T cell receptor beta chains originate from one sample sequenced in a study of blood T cell repertoires in COVID-19. Profiling relied on immunoSEQ multiplex PCR, and the TCRdb table lists in-frame clones only, not all of them. The top ten clones hold more than 0.95% of a sample with hundreds of thousands of clones, 80% to 90% of them seen once. Sequencing was performed on PBMCs or T cells enriched from blood (not recorded which). These receptors were taken from a man aged 25-40 years who had recovered from COVID-19.

The chain links TRBV4-1 to TRBJ1-4; 9 bases agree with TRBD1. This CDR3 has 15 amino acids. The germline V gene has CDR1 MGHRA and CDR2 YSYEKL. Trimming at V came to 3 bases and at J to 8 bases, leaving 7 bases not matched to a gene. The CDR3: CASSQDDRGNEKLFF. The DNA of the CDR3 is TGCGCCAGCAGCCAGGATGACAGGGGGAACGAAAAACTGTTTTTT.

The chain carries TRBV7-9 and TRBJ1-4; D not resolved. Germline V lookup: CDR1 SEHNR, CDR2 FQNEAQ (reference sequence). Between the trimmed V and J ends, which lost 5 bases and 2 bases, there was a span of 15 bases. The CDR3 totals 16 residues. This chain's CDR3 is CASSPNWEGTNEKLFF. The CDR3 DNA reads as TGTGCCAGCAGCCCTAACTGGGAGGGCACTAATGAAAAACTGTTTTTT.

V is TRBV3-1 (or the pseudogene TRBV3-2) and J is TRBJ2-5; 11 bases are a match to TRBD2. Looked up from germline, CDR1 is LGHDT and CDR2 is YNNKEL (reference sequence). The CDR3 loop spans 18 amino acids. V shed 0 bases, J shed 5 bases, and the junction held 11 bases outside the gene matches. The CDR3, as DNA: TGTGCCAGCAGCCAAGACGGGATAGCGGGAGGGCCAGGGGAGACCCAGTACTTC. Translating it yields CASSQDGIAGGPGETQYF.

This chain joins TRBV30 and TRBJ1-6; no clear D gene. V lost 2 bases and J 7 bases, leaving 12 bases between the germline ends. The CDR3 is 14 amino acids. The V gene's germline CDR1 is GTSNPN and CDR2 SVGIG (reference sequence). CDR3 region: CAWSQGQRNSPLHF. Written as DNA, the CDR3 is TGTGCCTGGAGTCAAGGCCAGCGAAATTCACCCCTCCACTTT.

The V gene is TRBV5-1, the J gene TRBJ2-7; TRBD1 agrees at 8 bases. CDR1 and CDR2 from the germline V gene are SGHRS and YFSETQ. With V trimmed by 4 bases and J by 2 bases, 8 bases remained unmatched. The CDR3 spans 15 residues. In DNA, the CDR3 is TGCGCCAGCAGCCTACAGGGGGTCGATACCTACGAGCAGTACTTC. Translating gives CASSLQGVDTYEQYF.

The chain joins TRBV28 to TRBJ2-5, with 8 bases that match TRBD2. This CDR3 is 15 amino acids long. CDR1 and CDR2 (germline): MDHEN, SYDVKM. V shed 3 bases, J shed 4 bases, and the junction held 7 bases outside the gene matches. CDR3 sequence (DNA): TGTGCCAGCAGTTTGCCGGGAGGGGCCGCAGAGACCCAGTACTTC. Protein: CASSLPGGAAETQYF.

V gene TRBV10-3 combines with J gene TRBJ2-7, with no clear D. V dropped 1 base and J dropped 2 bases, with 18 bases sitting between them. From germline, CDR1 is ENHRY and CDR2 SYGVKD. CDR3 size: 17 residues. The CDR3 DNA reads TGTGCCATCAGTGAGTGGGCGTTAGGAAGTAAAACCTACGAGCAGTACTTC. This gives the protein CAISEWALGSKTYEQYF.

The genes are TRBV6-4 and TRBJ1-6, with TRBD1 as a possible D gene (6 bases). The CDR3 contains 13 residues. From germline, CDR1 is MRHNA and CDR2 SNTAGT. V dropped 6 bases and J dropped 9 bases, with 12 bases sitting between them. In DNA, the CDR3 is TGTGCCAGCAGCCGGGACATTAGTTCACCCCTCCACTTT. As protein: CASSRDISSPLHF.

The chain uses TRBV20-1 and TRBJ1-5; no reliable D call. Germline V CDR1 and CDR2: DFQATT, SNEGSKA (reference sequence). The CDR3 runs 14 residues. Trimming removed 3 bases from V and 4 bases from J, with 13 bases in between. Here the CDR3 DNA reads TGCAGTGCTAGTTCGGGGTTTGGGAATCAGCCCCAGCATTTT. It codes for CSASSGFGNQPQHF.

The rearrangement joins TRBV28 to TRBJ2-7; the match to TRBD1 covers 8 bases. CDR3 length equals 15 residues. V trimming: 3 bases; J trimming: 6 bases; junction bases outside the gene matches: 10. The germline CDR1 and CDR2 sequences are MDHEN and SYDVKM. The CDR3 nucleotides are TGTGCCAGCAGTTTGTCTGACAGGGGAATAAGCGAGCAGTACTTC. Translated, it gives CASSLSDRGISEQYF.

CDR3 sequence reads: CASIDQAGWDNEQFF. CDR3 coding DNA: TGTGCCAGCATCGACCAGGCGGGTTGGGACAATGAGCAGTTCTTC. This chain joins TRBV2 and TRBJ2-1; D might be TRBD2 (5 bases). This CDR3 spans 15 amino acids. In germline, CDR1 is SNHLY, CDR2 FYNNEI. V lost 7 bases and J lost 5, with 18 bases in between.

This rearrangement joins TRBV27 to TRBJ1-6; D is ambiguous. CDR3 length: 12 residues. Germline V gene data show CDR1 as MNHEY and CDR2 as SMNVEV (reference sequence). V was shortened by 4 bases and J by 4 bases, with 2 bases between the two germline ends. The CDR3 reads CASSSYNSPLHF. Here the CDR3 DNA reads TGTGCCAGCAGTTCGTATAATTCACCCCTCCACTTT.

V and J are TRBV7-6 and TRBJ2-2; the D gene is possibly TRBD1 (5 bases). The V end lost 0 bases, the J end lost 6 bases, and 5 bases lay between the germline ends. In germline, CDR1 is SGHVS, CDR2 FNYEAQ. This CDR3 has 13 residues. The CDR3 DNA sequence: TGTGCCAGCAGCTTAGCGGGGCCCGGGGAGCTGTTTTTT. This gives the protein CASSLAGPGELFF.

This sequence joins TRBV5-8 and TRBJ1-1, with D perhaps TRBD1 (6 bases). CDR1 is SGHTS, CDR2 YDEGEE, per germline. The V end lost 3 bases, the J end lost 8 bases, and 14 bases lay between the germline ends. The CDR3 contains 13 residues. The CDR3 sequence: CASSSQGRLEAFF. The CDR3 DNA reads as TGTGCCAGCAGCTCTCAGGGGCGGTTGGAAGCTTTCTTT.

The chain joins TRBV7-8 to TRBJ2-7, with TRBD1 identical over 9 bases. This CDR3 has 15 residues. Trimming at V came to 2 bases and at J to 6 bases, leaving 8 bases not matched to a gene. Germline V lookup: CDR1 SGHVS, CDR2 FQNEAQ. The CDR3 bases are TGTGCCAGCAGCTTAATGGGACAGGGTTTCGCCGAGCAGTACTTC. Amino acid sequence: CASSLMGQGFAEQYF.